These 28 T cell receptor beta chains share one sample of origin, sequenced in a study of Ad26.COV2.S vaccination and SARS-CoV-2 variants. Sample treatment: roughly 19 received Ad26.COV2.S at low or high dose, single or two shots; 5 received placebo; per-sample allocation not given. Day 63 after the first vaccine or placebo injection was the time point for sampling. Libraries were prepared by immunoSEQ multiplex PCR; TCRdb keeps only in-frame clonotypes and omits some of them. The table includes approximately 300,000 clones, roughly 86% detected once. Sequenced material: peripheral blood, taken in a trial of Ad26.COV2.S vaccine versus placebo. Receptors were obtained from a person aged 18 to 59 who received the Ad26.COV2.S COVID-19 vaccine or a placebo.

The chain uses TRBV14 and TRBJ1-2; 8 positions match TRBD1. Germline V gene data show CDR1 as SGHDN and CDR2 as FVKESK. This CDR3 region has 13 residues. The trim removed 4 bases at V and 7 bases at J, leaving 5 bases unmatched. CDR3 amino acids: CASSPRTGLGYTF. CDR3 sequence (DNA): TGTGCCAGCAGCCCACGGACAGGGCTTGGCTACACCTTC. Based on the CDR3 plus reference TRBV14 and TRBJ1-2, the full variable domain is EAGVTQFPSHSVIEKGQTVTLRCDPISGHDNLYWYRRVMGKEIKFLLHFVKESKQDESGMPNNRFLAERTGGTYSTLKVQPAELEDSGVYFCASSPRTGLGYTFGSGTRLTVV.

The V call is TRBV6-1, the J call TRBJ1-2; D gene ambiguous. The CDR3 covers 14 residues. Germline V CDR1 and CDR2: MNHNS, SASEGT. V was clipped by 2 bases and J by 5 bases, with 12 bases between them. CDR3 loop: CASSEYSRTYGYTF. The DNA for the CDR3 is TGTGCCAGCAGTGAATATAGCAGAACTTATGGCTACACCTTC.

The CDR3 DNA sequence: TGTGCCAGCAGCTTAGAGGGCCCTGGGGAGCAGTACTTC. It encodes CASSLEGPGEQYF. This chain connects TRBV7-9 to TRBJ2-7, with no clear D. From germline, CDR1 is SEHNR and CDR2 FQNEAQ (reference sequence). The CDR3 length is 13 residues. The V end was cut by 1 base, the J end by 7 bases, with 11 bases between.

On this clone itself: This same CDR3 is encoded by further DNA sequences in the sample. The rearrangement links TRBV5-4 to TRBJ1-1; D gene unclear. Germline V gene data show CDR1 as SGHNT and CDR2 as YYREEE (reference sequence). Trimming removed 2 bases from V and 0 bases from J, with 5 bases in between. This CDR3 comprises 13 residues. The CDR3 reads CASSFGLNTEAFF. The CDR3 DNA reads TGTGCCAGCAGCTTCGGTTTGAACACTGAAGCTTTCTTT.

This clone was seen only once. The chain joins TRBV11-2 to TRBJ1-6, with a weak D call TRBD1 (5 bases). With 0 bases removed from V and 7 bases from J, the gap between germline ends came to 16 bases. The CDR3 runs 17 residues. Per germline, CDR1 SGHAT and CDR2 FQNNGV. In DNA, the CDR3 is TGTGCCAGCAGCTTAGATCGACGGGGCAGGAGAAATTCACCCCTCCACTTT. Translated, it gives CASSLDRRGRRNSPLHF.

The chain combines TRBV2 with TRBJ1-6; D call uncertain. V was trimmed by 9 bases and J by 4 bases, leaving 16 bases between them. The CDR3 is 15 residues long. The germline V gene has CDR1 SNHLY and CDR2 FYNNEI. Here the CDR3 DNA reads TGTGCCAGTTCCACAGATTCGATGTATAATTCACCCCTCCACTTT. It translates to CASSTDSMYNSPLHF.

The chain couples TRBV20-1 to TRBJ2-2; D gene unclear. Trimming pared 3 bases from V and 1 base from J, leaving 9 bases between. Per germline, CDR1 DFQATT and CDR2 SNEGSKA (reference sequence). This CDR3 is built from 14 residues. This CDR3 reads CSASVGKNTGELFF. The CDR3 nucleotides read TGCAGTGCTAGTGTTGGGAAGAACACCGGGGAGCTGTTTTTT.

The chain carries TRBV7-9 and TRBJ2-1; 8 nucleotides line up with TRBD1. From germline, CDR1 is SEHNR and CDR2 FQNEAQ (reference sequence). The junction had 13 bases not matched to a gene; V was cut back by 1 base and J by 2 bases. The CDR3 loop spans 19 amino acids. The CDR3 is CASSLGSLRTGRTYNEQFF. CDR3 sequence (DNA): TGTGCCAGCAGCTTAGGAAGCCTTAGGACAGGGCGAACCTACAATGAGCAGTTCTTC.

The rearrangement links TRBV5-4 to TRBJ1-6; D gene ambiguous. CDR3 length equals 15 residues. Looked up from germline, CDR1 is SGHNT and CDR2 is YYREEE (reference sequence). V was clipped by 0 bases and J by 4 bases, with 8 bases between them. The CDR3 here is CASSLGRTYNSPLHF. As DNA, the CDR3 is TGTGCCAGCAGCTTGGGTCGGACGTATAATTCACCCCTCCACTTT.

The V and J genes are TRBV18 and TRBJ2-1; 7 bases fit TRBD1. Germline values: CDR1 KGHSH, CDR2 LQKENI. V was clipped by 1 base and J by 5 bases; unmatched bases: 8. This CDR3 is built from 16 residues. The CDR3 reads CASSPLPMTGNNEQFF. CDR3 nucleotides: TGTGCCAGCTCACCACTGCCAATGACAGGGAACAATGAGCAGTTCTTC.

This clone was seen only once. Here the CDR3 DNA reads TGTGCCACCAGTGGGACTAGCGGGGGGGCCTTCAATGAGCAGTTCTTC. Its translation: CATSGTSGGAFNEQFF. The rearrangement uses TRBV24-1 and TRBJ2-1, with 15 bases matching TRBD2. This CDR3 spans 16 amino acids. V shed 5 bases, J shed 6 bases, and the junction held 4 bases outside the gene matches. Germline V gives CDR1 KGHDR, CDR2 SFDVKD.

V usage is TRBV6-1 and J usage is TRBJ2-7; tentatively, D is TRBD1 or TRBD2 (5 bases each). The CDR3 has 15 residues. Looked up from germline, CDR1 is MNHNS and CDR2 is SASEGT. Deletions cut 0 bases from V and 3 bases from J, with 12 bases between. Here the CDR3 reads CASSEAGAGSYEQYF. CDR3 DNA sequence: TGTGCCAGCAGTGAAGCTGGGGCTGGGAGCTACGAGCAGTACTTC.

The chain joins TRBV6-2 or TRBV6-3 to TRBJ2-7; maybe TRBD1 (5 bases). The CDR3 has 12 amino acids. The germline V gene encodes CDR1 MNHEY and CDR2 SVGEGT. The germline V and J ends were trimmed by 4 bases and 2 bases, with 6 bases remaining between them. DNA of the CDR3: TGTGCCAGCAGTTTGGACACCTACGAGCAGTACTTC. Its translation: CASSLDTYEQYF.

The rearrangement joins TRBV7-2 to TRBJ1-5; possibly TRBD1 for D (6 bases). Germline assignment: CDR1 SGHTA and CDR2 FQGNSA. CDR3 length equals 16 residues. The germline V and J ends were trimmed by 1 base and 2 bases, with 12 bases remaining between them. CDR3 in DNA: TGTGCCAGCAGCTTAGAGAGGGGGAGCGGCAATCAGCCCCAGCATTTT. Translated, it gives CASSLERGSGNQPQHF.

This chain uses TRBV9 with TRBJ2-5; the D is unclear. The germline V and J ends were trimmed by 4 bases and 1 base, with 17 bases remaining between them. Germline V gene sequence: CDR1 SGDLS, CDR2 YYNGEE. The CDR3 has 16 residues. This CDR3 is CASSSQPQTSQETQYF. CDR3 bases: TGTGCCAGCAGCTCCCAACCCCAGACAAGCCAAGAGACCCAGTACTTC.

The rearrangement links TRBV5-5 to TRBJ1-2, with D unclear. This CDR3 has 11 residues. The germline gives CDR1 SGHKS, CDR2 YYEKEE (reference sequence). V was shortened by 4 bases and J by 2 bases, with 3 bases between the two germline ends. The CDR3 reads CASSPNYGYTF. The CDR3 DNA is TGTGCCAGCAGCCCCAACTATGGCTACACCTTC.

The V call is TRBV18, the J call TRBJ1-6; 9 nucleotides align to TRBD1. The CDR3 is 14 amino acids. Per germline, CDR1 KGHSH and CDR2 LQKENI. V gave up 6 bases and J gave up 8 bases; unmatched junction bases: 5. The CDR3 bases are TGTGCCAGCTCCCTACAGGGGGCTGATTCACCCCTCCACTTT. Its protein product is CASSLQGADSPLHF.

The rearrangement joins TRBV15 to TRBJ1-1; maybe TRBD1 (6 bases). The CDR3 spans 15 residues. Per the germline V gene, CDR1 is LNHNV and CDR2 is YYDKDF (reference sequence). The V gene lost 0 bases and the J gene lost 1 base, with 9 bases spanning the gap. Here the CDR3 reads CATSREEGGNTEAFF. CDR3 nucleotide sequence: TGTGCCACCAGCAGAGAGGAAGGGGGGAACACTGAAGCTTTCTTT.

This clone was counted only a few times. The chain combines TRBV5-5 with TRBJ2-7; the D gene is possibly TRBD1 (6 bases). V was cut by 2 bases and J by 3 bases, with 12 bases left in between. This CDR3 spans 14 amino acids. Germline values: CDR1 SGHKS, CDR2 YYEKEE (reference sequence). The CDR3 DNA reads TGTGCCAGCAGCTTTACAGGGACAAACTACGAGCAGTACTTC. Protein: CASSFTGTNYEQYF.

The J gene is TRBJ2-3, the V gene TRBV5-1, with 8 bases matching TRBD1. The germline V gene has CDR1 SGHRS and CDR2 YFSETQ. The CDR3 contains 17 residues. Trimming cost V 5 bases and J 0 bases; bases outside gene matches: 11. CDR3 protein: CASRDRALPQSTDTQYF. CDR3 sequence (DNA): TGCGCCAGCAGGGACAGGGCCTTACCCCAGAGCACAGATACGCAGTATTTT.

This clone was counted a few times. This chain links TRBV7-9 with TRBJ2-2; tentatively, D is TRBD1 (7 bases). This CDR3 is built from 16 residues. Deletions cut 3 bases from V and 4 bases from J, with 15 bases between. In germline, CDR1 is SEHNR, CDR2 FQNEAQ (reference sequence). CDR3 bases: TGTGCCAGCAGCTTCGGGCGACAGGGAGGCACCGGGGAGCTGTTTTTT. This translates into CASSFGRQGGTGELFF.

The CDR3 loop reads CASSSLTGQGRSYEQYF. The CDR3 nucleotides read TGTGCCAGCAGCTCCCTCACGGGACAGGGGAGGTCCTACGAGCAGTACTTC. This chain links TRBV11-2 with TRBJ2-7, with TRBD1 matching 10 bases. Germline values: CDR1 SGHAT, CDR2 FQNNGV. With V trimmed by 4 bases and J by 1 base, 10 bases remained unmatched. This CDR3 region has 17 residues.

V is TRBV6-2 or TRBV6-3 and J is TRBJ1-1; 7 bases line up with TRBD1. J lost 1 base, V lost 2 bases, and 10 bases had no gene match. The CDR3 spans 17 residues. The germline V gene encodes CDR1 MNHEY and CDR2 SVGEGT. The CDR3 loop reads CASSYPPGGAQNTEAFF. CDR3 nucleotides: TGTGCCAGCAGTTACCCCCCAGGGGGGGCCCAGAACACTGAAGCTTTCTTT.

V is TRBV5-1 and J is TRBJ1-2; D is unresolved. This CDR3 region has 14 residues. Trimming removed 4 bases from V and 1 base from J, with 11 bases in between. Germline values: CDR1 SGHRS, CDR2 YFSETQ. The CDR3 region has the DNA TGCGCCAGCAGCCCCGAAGGCGGTAACTATGGCTACACCTTC. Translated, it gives CASSPEGGNYGYTF.

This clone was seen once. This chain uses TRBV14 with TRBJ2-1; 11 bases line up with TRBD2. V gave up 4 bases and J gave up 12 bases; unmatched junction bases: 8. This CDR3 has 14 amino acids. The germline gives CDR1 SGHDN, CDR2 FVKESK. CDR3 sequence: CASSLLLAGVAQFF. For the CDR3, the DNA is TGTGCCAGCAGCCTCCTACTAGCGGGGGTTGCGCAGTTCTTC.

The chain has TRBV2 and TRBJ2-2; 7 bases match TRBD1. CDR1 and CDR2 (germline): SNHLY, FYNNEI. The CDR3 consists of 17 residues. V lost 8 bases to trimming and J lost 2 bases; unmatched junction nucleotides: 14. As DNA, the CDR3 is TGTGCCAGCTTTACTCCCGGGACAGCTATCAACACCGGGGAGCTGTTTTTT. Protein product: CASFTPGTAINTGELFF.

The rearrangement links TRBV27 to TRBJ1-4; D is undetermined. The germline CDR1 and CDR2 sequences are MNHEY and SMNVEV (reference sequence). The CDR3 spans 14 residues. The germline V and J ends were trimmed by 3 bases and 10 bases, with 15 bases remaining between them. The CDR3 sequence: CASSFGPKIGKLFF. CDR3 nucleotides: TGTGCCAGCAGTTTTGGCCCGAAAATCGGAAAACTGTTTTTT.

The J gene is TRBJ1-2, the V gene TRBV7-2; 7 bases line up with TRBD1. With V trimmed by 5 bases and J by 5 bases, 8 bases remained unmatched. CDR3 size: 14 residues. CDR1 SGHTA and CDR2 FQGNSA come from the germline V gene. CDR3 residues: CASSPLGQSYGYTF. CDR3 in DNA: TGTGCCAGCAGCCCGTTGGGACAGTCTTATGGCTACACCTTC.